These T cell receptor beta chains were read from a single sample in a study of CD8 T cells in Susac syndrome. In TCRdb, the immunoSEQ multiplex PCR reads were re-called with MiXCR into one record per CDR3 protein. This sample has about 83,000 distinct CDR3 sequences; about 95% occur once, and the top ten carry 0.41%. Sequenced material: CD8+ T cells from PBMCs. These receptor sequences come from a human donor with Susac syndrome. Each CDR3 is given with its conserved first and last residue. The D gene is left open where the match is weak. Not all rows give a size; the values are once, few, many and, for expanded clones, a class.

CDR3nt	CDR3aa	v_gene	j_gene	abundance	d_gene
TGTGCCAGCAGTTTAGAGGTAGCGGTAGACACTGAAGCTTTCTTT	CASSLEVAVDTEAFF	TRBV28	TRBJ1-1	-	-
TGTGCCACCAGCAGGTGGACAGAAGATGTACCACCGTTCTATGGCTACACCTTC	CATSRWTEDVPPFYGYTF	TRBV15	TRBJ1-2	-	-
TGTGCCAGCAGTCCAGACCGAGGTCACACCTACGAGCAGTACTTC	CASSPDRGHTYEQYF	TRBV28	TRBJ2-7	-	-
TGTGCCAGCAGCCGACAGGGGGCGCGTTCACCCCTCCACTTT	CASSRQGARSPLHF	TRBV3-1	TRBJ1-6	-	TRBD1
TGTGCCAGCAGCGAAGGACAGGCGTACTATGGCTACACCTTC	CASSEGQAYYGYTF	TRBV6-5	TRBJ1-2	-	TRBD1
TGTGCCAGTAGTAATGACAATGAGCAGTTCTTC	CASSNDNEQFF	TRBV19	TRBJ2-1	-	-
TGTGCCAGCAGTCTTTACCCCGACGCGCAGTATTTT	CASSLYPDAQYF	TRBV28	TRBJ2-3	-	-
TGTGCCAGCAGCTCGACAGGGGACCAAGAGACCCAGTACTTC	CASSSTGDQETQYF	TRBV7-9	TRBJ2-5	-	TRBD1
TGTGCCACCAGTGATTTCCGCAAGGGGGCTCTGGCAGATACGCAGTATTTT	CATSDFRKGALADTQYF	TRBV24-1	TRBJ2-3	-	TRBD1
TGTGCCAGCAGTTCCAGGGTTGACGGCTACACCTTC	CASSSRVDGYTF	TRBV27	TRBJ1-2	-	-
TGTGCCAGCGGACCGGGACTCTTCAATGAGCAGTTCTTC	CASGPGLFNEQFF	TRBV27	TRBJ2-1	-	-
TGCAGCGTGGACCGGGACAGGGGGCTGAGCTTAGAGACCCAGTACTTC	CSVDRDRGLSLETQYF	TRBV29-1	TRBJ2-5	-	TRBD1
TGTGCCAGCAGCGCCGAAGGGGGCCGAGAGACCCAGTACTTC	CASSAEGGRETQYF	TRBV9	TRBJ2-5	-	TRBD1
TGTGCCTGGAGTCGTCCGGATGGACTAGCGGGAGAAGTACCCTACAATGAGCAGTTCTTC	CAWSRPDGLAGEVPYNEQFF	TRBV30	TRBJ2-1	-	TRBD2
TGTGCCAGCAGCTTATCGGGGGAACCGCAAGAGACCCAGTACTTC	CASSLSGEPQETQYF	TRBV7-9	TRBJ2-5	-	-
TGCAGCGTTTCTAGGACAGGGGGTAGGGAGACCCAGTACTTC	CSVSRTGGRETQYF	TRBV29-1	TRBJ2-5	-	TRBD1
TGCGCCAGCAGCTTCCGACTAGCGGGACCCTACGAGCAGTACTTC	CASSFRLAGPYEQYF	TRBV4-3	TRBJ2-7	-	TRBD2
TGCAGTGCTATCGTCCCCCCATACAATGAGCAGTTCTTC	CSAIVPPYNEQFF	TRBV20-1	TRBJ2-1	-	-
TGTGCCAGCAGTTTCGGGCATAACACCGGGGAGCTGTTTTTT	CASSFGHNTGELFF	TRBV27	TRBJ2-2	-	-
TGTGCCAGCAGATCAAACAGGGGCAACGAGCAGTACTTC	CASRSNRGNEQYF	TRBV6-1	TRBJ2-7	-	TRBD1
TGTGCCTGGAGTTCGGGGTCGGAAGAGACCCAGTACTTC	CAWSSGSEETQYF	TRBV30	TRBJ2-5	-	-
TGCAGTGCTCTCCACAATGAGCAGTTCTTC	CSALHNEQFF	TRBV20-1	TRBJ2-1	-	-
TGCAGTGCTGGGGAAAGTAAGCAGTTCTTC	CSAGESKQFF	TRBV20-1	TRBJ2-1	-	-
TGTGCCAGCAGCTTTCCCGGGACAGGTGAAGCTTTCTTT	CASSFPGTGEAFF	TRBV7-2	TRBJ1-1	-	TRBD1
TGTGCCAGCAGCCGTAGTGACTACGAGCAGTACTTC	CASSRSDYEQYF	TRBV7-9	TRBJ2-7	-	-
TGTGCCAGCAGCGGGGCTCGGAGTCGGTCCTACAATGAGCAGTTCTTC	CASSGARSRSYNEQFF	TRBV7-9	TRBJ2-1	once	-
TGTGCCAGCAGTTACTCCACTGGGACCGGGGAGCTGTTTTTT	CASSYSTGTGELFF	TRBV6-2/TRBV6-3	TRBJ2-2	once	-
TGCAGCGTTGCGGGACTAGCGGATAGCACAGATACGCAGTATTTT	CSVAGLADSTDTQYF	TRBV29-1	TRBJ2-3	once	TRBD2
TGTGCCACCGGGCACGGGACTCGTCCCTACAATGAGCAGTTCTTC	CATGHGTRPYNEQFF	TRBV15	TRBJ2-1	-	-
TGTGCCAGCACCAAAGGGGGCTGGGGACAGGGGCACAATGAGCAGTTCTTC	CASTKGGWGQGHNEQFF	TRBV6-2/TRBV6-3	TRBJ2-1	-	TRBD1
TGTGCCAGCAGCTTGCCGGGACAGGGACCCTACGAGCAGTACTTC	CASSLPGQGPYEQYF	TRBV7-9	TRBJ2-7	-	TRBD1
TGTGCCAGCAGCCAAGGGCGACAGGGGGCGATGGAGACCCAGTACTTC	CASSQGRQGAMETQYF	TRBV14	TRBJ2-5	-	TRBD1
TGTGCCAGTCACGGGGACTGGGGATTTAACGCCGGGGAGCTGTTTTTT	CASHGDWGFNAGELFF	TRBV11-1	TRBJ2-2	few	-
TGTGCCAGCAGCACTGGATTTGTAATAGGACAAAGTCGGGCCAACGTCCTGACTTTC	CASSTGFVIGQSRANVLTF	TRBV12-1	TRBJ2-6	-	-
TGTGCCAGCAGCCGGGGGGGGCGAGGCGAGCAGTACTTC	CASSRGGRGEQYF	TRBV11-2	TRBJ2-7	-	TRBD2
TGCAGTGCTCAGACTTATCGGACAGGGAAAAACATTCAGTACTTC	CSAQTYRTGKNIQYF	TRBV20-1	TRBJ2-4	-	TRBD1
TGCAGCGTTGAAGCCCCTAAGTCGGGGGCTTACGAGCAGTACTTC	CSVEAPKSGAYEQYF	TRBV29-1	TRBJ2-7	-	-
TGCAGTGCTAGAGATGGGACTAGCGGGAAAGGTCGGTACGAGCAGTACTTC	CSARDGTSGKGRYEQYF	TRBV20-1	TRBJ2-7	-	TRBD2
TGTGCCAGCAGCGTCGGCGGGGGCCTTACCAATGAGCAGTTCTTC	CASSVGGGLTNEQFF	TRBV9	TRBJ2-1	-	-
TGTGCCAGCAGCTTAACGGGAGGGCCGGATGAGCAGTTCTTC	CASSLTGGPDEQFF	TRBV7-9	TRBJ2-1	-	TRBD2
TGTGCCAGCAGCGGACGGGAAAATGAGCAGTTCTTC	CASSGRENEQFF	TRBV9	TRBJ2-1	-	-
TGTGCCAGCACCGACTCCTACGAGCAGTACTTC	CASTDSYEQYF	TRBV7-2	TRBJ2-7	once	-
TGTGCCAGCAGCTTTCCGCAGTTCCGCCAGGGGGCCAATCAGCCCCAGCATTTT	CASSFPQFRQGANQPQHF	TRBV7-2	TRBJ1-5	-	TRBD1
TGCGCCAGCAGCTGGGACAGGGGCTCAAACGAGCAGTACTTC	CASSWDRGSNEQYF	TRBV4-3	TRBJ2-7	few	TRBD1
TGCAGCGTTGACTCCCTCCAGATGAACACTGAAGCTTTCTTT	CSVDSLQMNTEAFF	TRBV29-1	TRBJ1-1	-	-
TGCAGCGTTGAAGTCTTAGGGGAGGGCCAGACCCAGTACTTC	CSVEVLGEGQTQYF	TRBV29-1	TRBJ2-5	-	TRBD2
TGTGCCAGCAGCGTAGACCCAGGCTCTGGAAACACCATATATTTT	CASSVDPGSGNTIYF	TRBV9	TRBJ1-3	-	-